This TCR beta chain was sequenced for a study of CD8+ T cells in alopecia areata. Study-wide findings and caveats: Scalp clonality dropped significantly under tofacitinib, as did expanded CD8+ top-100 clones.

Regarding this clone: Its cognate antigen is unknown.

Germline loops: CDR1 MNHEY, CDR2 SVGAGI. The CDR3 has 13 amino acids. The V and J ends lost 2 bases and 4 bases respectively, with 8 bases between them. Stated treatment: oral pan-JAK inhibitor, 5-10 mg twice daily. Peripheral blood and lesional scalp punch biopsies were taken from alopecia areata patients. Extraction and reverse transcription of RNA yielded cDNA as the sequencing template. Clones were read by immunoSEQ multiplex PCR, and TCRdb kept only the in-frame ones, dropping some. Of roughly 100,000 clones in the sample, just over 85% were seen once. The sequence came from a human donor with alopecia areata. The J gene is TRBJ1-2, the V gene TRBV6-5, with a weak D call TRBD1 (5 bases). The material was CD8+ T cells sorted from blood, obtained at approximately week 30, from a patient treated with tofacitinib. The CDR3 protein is CASSYAGGYGYTF. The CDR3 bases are TGTGCCAGCAGTTACGCCGGGGGCTATGGCTACACCTTC.